The rows below give T cell receptor beta chains drawn from one sample of a study of CD8 T cells in Susac syndrome. TCRdb called the immunoSEQ multiplex PCR reads again in MiXCR, with one record for every CDR3 protein. The sample shows 150,000 to 190,000 distinct CDR3 sequences, about 94% of them seen only once. Sample: CD8+ T cells from PBMCs. The receptors derive from a human donor with multiple sclerosis. CDR3s leave out the opening cysteine and the closing phenylalanine or tryptophan.

j_call | cdr3_length | v_call | cdr3_aa
TRBJ2-3 | 15 | TRBV9 | ASSVMGSGDSTDTQY
TRBJ2-3 | 13 | TRBV6-5 | ASSLWGPRTDTQY
TRBJ1-3 | 13 | TRBV28 | ASSFRDRDGNTIY
TRBJ1-2 | 12 | TRBV25-1 | ASSDGRVFYGYT
TRBJ2-7 | 11 | TRBV19 | ASSIKSVYEQY
TRBJ1-5 | 11 | TRBV30 | AWNPGAGQPQH
TRBJ2-7 | 14 | TRBV9 | ASSDSDRGNPYEQY
TRBJ1-2 | 13 | TRBV5-6 | ASSSGTAANYGYT
TRBJ2-7 | 12 | TRBV5-6 | ASISRGTTYEQY
TRBJ1-5 | 12 | TRBV20-1 | SARDGQGGQPQH
TRBJ2-7 | 13 | TRBV27 | ASSLGLAVIYEQY
TRBJ2-3 | 13 | TRBV29-1 | SVERERGYTDTQY
TRBJ2-7 | 12 | TRBV24-1 | ATSDQNRAYEQY
TRBJ1-1 | 13 | TRBV7-8 | ASSPSGTASREAF
TRBJ2-5 | 13 | TRBV15 | ATSRDLDGGETQY
TRBJ2-1 | 17 | TRBV14 | ASSHPTGDPDFSYNEQF
TRBJ1-6 | 13 | TRBV4-1 | ASSPSKGANSPLH
TRBJ2-7 | 13 | TRBV11-1 | ASSSPRGTGLEQY
TRBJ1-5 | 15 | TRBV3-1 | ASSQDSQIDSNQPQH
TRBJ1-5 | 14 | TRBV20-1 | SARETGDFSNQPQH
TRBJ1-6 | 18 | TRBV3-1 | ASSQDTGRPILSYNSPLH
TRBJ1-2 | 9 | TRBV29-1 | SVQGDYGYT